A single sample is the source of the 15 T cell receptor beta chains below, sequenced in a study of cytomegalovirus exposure and HLA in healthy donors. Amplification used 60 Vbeta primers and 13 Jbeta primers. Data came from immunoSEQ multiplex PCR; TCRdb stores just in-frame clones and leaves some out. The table includes some 110,000 clones, 70% to 80% detected once. The sample consisted of PBMCs. Every receptor here comes from a woman aged 18-35 years in good health and CMV-seronegative.

There are a few counts of this clone. The chain couples TRBV19 to TRBJ2-5; tentative D call: TRBD2 (5 bases). V lost 6 bases to trimming and J lost 5 bases, with 13 bases between them. From germline, CDR1 is LNHDA and CDR2 SQIVND (reference sequence). The CDR3 has 13 amino acids. The CDR3 DNA reads as TGTGCCAGTAGACCTAGCCACGGGGAGACCCAGTACTTC. As protein: CASRPSHGETQYF.

The genes are TRBV2 and TRBJ2-1; a possible D gene is TRBD1 (6 bases). The CDR3 loop spans 15 amino acids. CDR1 is SNHLY, CDR2 FYNNEI, per germline. Trimming took 6 bases from V and 4 from J, leaving 16 bases between them. The CDR3 region has the DNA TGTGCCAGCAGCCTCGGGTGGGGGCAATACAATGAGCAGTTCTTC. Amino acid sequence: CASSLGWGQYNEQFF.

The chain recombines TRBV6-1 with TRBJ1-2, with a tentative D call TRBD1 (5 bases). Trimming pared 10 bases from V and 3 bases from J, leaving 12 bases between. The CDR3 spans 12 residues. Looked up from germline, CDR1 is MNHNS and CDR2 is SASEGT. The CDR3 here is CATPTVYYGYTF. The DNA of the CDR3 is TGTGCCACCCCGACAGTTTACTATGGCTACACCTTC.

The CDR3, as DNA: TGTGCCAGCAGTTCCCTACCCAATCAGCCCCAGCATTTT. The encoded protein is CASSSLPNQPQHF. This chain links TRBV6-5 with TRBJ1-5; D is unresolved. V dropped 4 bases and J dropped 3 bases, with 7 bases sitting between them. The CDR3 is made up of 13 amino acids. CDR1 is MNHEY and CDR2 is SVGAGI in the germline V gene.

The V gene is TRBV6-6, the J gene TRBJ1-5; D gene uncertain. Germline V gene lookup returns CDR1 MNHNY and CDR2 SVGAGI (reference sequence). There are 14 residues in the CDR3. Trimming took 0 bases from V and 6 from J, leaving 9 bases between them. In nucleotides, the CDR3 is TGTGCCAGCAGTTACTCGTCACTACGTCAGCCCCAGCATTTT. It yields the protein CASSYSSLRQPQHF.

This rearrangement joins TRBV19 to TRBJ1-1; TRBD1 is a possible D gene (5 bases). The CDR3 has 13 residues. The ends were cut back, 0 bases at V and 5 bases at J, with 7 bases in the middle. In germline, CDR1 is LNHDA, CDR2 SQIVND (reference sequence). This chain's CDR3 is CASSIDAGTEAFF. DNA of the CDR3: TGTGCCAGTAGTATAGACGCAGGGACTGAAGCTTTCTTT.

About this clone itself: The identical CDR3 is also encoded by other nucleotide sequences in the sample. This sequence joins TRBV5-1 and TRBJ2-2; weak D call: TRBD1 (5 bases). The V gene's germline CDR1 is SGHRS and CDR2 YFSETQ. V lost 0 bases, J lost 1 base, and 7 bases lay in between. This CDR3 is 15 amino acids long. The CDR3 sequence is CASSLGQGNTGELFF. The CDR3, as DNA: TGCGCCAGCAGCTTGGGTCAGGGGAACACCGGGGAGCTGTTTTTT.

This sequence joins TRBV11-2 and TRBJ2-7; 8 nucleotides align to TRBD2. V was pared by 1 base and J by 3 bases, with 2 bases of the junction left unmatched. The germline CDR1 and CDR2 sequences are SGHAT and FQNNGV. The CDR3 is made up of 14 amino acids. CDR3 protein: CASSLAGGNYEQYF. The CDR3 region has the DNA TGTGCCAGCAGCTTAGCGGGGGGGAACTACGAGCAGTACTTC.

This chain links TRBV30 with TRBJ1-1; no firm D call. The CDR3 is 11 amino acids. The germline gives CDR1 GTSNPN, CDR2 SVGIG (reference sequence). Trimming cost V 5 bases and J 6 bases, with 10 bases left between them. This CDR3 reads CAWVKRSEAFF. In nucleotides, the CDR3 is TGTGCCTGGGTCAAGAGATCTGAAGCTTTCTTT.

This sequence joins TRBV7-6 and TRBJ2-5, with D unresolved. V was pared by 5 bases and J by 5 bases, with 18 bases between. The CDR3 has 15 residues. Germline lookup yields CDR1 SGHVS and CDR2 FNYEAQ. The CDR3 nucleotides read TGTGCCAGCAGCAGCAGCTTGGGTTTCGGGGAGACCCAGTACTTC. Its protein product is CASSSSLGFGETQYF.

This chain uses TRBV29-1 with TRBJ2-5, with D maybe TRBD1 (5 bases). The CDR3 has 14 residues. Per germline, CDR1 SQVTM and CDR2 ANQGSEA. V was pared by 3 bases and J by 1 base, with 12 bases between. The CDR3 nucleotides are TGCAGCGTTGACTGGGCAAGGGGCCAAGAGACCCAGTACTTC. Its protein product is CSVDWARGQETQYF. Filled out from reference TRBV29-1 and TRBJ2-5, the complete variable domain reads SAVISQKPSRDICQRGTSLTIQCQVDSQVTMMFWYRQQPGQSLTLIATANQGSEATYESGFVIDKFPISRPNLTFSTLTVSNMSPEDSSIYLCSVDWARGQETQYFGPGTRLLVL.

The chain combines TRBV4-1 with TRBJ2-1; 12 nucleotides agree with TRBD2. V trimming: 0 bases; J trimming: 6 bases; junction bases outside the gene matches: 6. From germline, CDR1 is MGHRA and CDR2 YSYEKL. The CDR3 is made up of 17 amino acids. The CDR3 spells CASSQDPPSGGANEQFF. The DNA for the CDR3 is TGCGCCAGCAGCCAAGACCCCCCTAGCGGGGGGGCCAATGAGCAGTTCTTC.

The genes are TRBV2 and TRBJ2-3, with D perhaps matching TRBD1 (6 bases). Deletions cut 3 bases from V and 3 bases from J, with 19 bases between. Looked up from germline, CDR1 is SNHLY and CDR2 is FYNNEI. This CDR3 spans 17 amino acids. The CDR3 DNA follows: TGTGCCAGCAGTGATTCGGTCGCACAGGGTTGGACAGATACGCAGTATTTT. This gives the protein CASSDSVAQGWTDTQYF.

The chain couples TRBV6-5 to TRBJ1-3; D may be TRBD1 (6 bases). Trimming removed 2 bases from V and 1 base from J, with 9 bases in between. Germline CDR1 reads MNHEY; CDR2 reads SVGAGI. The CDR3 is 15 amino acids. CDR3 sequence: CASSYRRGSGNTIYF. CDR3 nucleotides: TGTGCCAGCAGTTACCGCAGGGGATCTGGAAACACCATATATTTT.

This chain connects TRBV5-4 to TRBJ2-3; TRBD2 matches at 8 bases. The CDR3 runs 15 residues. Germline V CDR1 and CDR2: SGHNT, YYREEE (reference sequence). With 2 bases clipped from V and 3 bases from J, the junction kept 5 bases outside the gene matches. CDR3 coding DNA: TGTGCCAGCAGCTTAAAAGGACTAGCAACAGATACGCAGTATTTT. Amino acids: CASSLKGLATDTQYF.